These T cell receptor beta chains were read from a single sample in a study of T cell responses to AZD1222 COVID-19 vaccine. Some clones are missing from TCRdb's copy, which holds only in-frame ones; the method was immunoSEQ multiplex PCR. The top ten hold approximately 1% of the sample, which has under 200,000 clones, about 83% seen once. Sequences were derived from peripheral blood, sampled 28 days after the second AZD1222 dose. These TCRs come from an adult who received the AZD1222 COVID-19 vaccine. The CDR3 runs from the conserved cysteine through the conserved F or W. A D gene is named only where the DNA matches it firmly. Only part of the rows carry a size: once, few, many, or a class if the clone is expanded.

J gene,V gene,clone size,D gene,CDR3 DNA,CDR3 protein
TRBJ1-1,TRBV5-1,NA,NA,TGCGCCAGCAGCTTGGGGGTTCGGAACACGAACACTGAAGCTTTCTTT,CASSLGVRNTNTEAFF
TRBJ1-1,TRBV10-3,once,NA,TGTGCCATCAGTGAGAGGGGGGGTTTGTTCACTGAAGCTTTCTTT,CAISERGGLFTEAFF
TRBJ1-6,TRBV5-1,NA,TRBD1,TGCGCCAGCAGCTTCACGACAGGGGCAAATTCACCCCTCCACTTT,CASSFTTGANSPLHF
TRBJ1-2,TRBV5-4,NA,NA,TGTGCCAGCAGCCCGGACGGAAACTATGGCTACACCTTC,CASSPDGNYGYTF
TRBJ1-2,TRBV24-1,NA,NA,TGTGCCACCAGTGATTGGAGCAGAAACTATGGCTACACCTTC,CATSDWSRNYGYTF
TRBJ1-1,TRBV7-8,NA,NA,TGTGCCAGCAGCCCATGGTTGGGCACTGAAGCTTTCTTT,CASSPWLGTEAFF
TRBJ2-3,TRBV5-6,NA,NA,TGTGCCAGCAGCTTGCCACCCGCAGATACGCAGTATTTT,CASSLPPADTQYF
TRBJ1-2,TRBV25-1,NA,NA,TGTGCCAGCAGTGAGTCGGGACTTTATGGCTACACCTTC,CASSESGLYGYTF
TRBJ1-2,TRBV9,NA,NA,TGTGCCAGCAGCGTAGACGTAGGGAGGGGCTACACCTTC,CASSVDVGRGYTF
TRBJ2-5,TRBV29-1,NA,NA,TGCAGCGTTGAAACAGCCTTGGAGACCCAGTACTTC,CSVETALETQYF
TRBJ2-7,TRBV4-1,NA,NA,TGCGCCAGCAGCCCAGGACAGCCAGTGTACGAGCAGTACTTC,CASSPGQPVYEQYF
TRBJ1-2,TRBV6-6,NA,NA,TGTGCCAGCAGCCACCCGAGCAGGGGTGACTATGGCTACACCTTC,CASSHPSRGDYGYTF
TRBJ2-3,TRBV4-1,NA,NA,TGCGCCAGCAGCCAAGAAAGAGGGGGGTTGCCCACAGATACGCAGTATTTT,CASSQERGGLPTDTQYF
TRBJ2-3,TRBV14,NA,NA,TGTGCCAGCAGCCAAGGTTACAAGCAGTATTTT,CASSQGYKQYF
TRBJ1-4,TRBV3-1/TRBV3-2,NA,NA,TGTGCCAGCAGCGGTGGTTACGGGGAGACTAATGAAAAACTGTTTTTT,CASSGGYGETNEKLFF
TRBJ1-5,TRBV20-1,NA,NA,TGCAGTGCTTGTGCCCCAGGGAGAAATCAGCCCCAGCATTTT,CSACAPGRNQPQHF
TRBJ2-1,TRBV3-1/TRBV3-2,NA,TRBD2,TGTGCCAGCAGCCAAGTTTACCTAGCGGGGTTCAATGAGCAGTTCTTC,CASSQVYLAGFNEQFF
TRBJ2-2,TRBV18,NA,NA,TGTGCCAGCTCACCTCCGGACCGCCGGGACACCGGGGAGCTGTTTTTT,CASSPPDRRDTGELFF
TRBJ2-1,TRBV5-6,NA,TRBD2,TGTGCCAGCAGCCAACTAGCGGGGCTCTACAATGAGCAGTTCTTC,CASSQLAGLYNEQFF
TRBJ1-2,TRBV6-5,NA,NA,TGTGCCAGCAGTCACGGAGAGCCAGTTTCCGACTACACCTTC,CASSHGEPVSDYTF
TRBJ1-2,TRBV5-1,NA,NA,TGCGCCAGCAGCTTGGGGGACTCCCCGAGTGGCTACACCTTC,CASSLGDSPSGYTF
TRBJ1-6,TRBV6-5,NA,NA,TGTGCCAGCAGTCTTCAACTCAAGGGTGGATCACCCCTCCACTTT,CASSLQLKGGSPLHF
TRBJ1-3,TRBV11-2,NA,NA,TGTGCCAGCAGCCGGGACAACGGAAACACCATATATTTT,CASSRDNGNTIYF
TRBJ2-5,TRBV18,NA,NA,TGTGCCAGCTCACCACCGAGTCAAGAGACCCAGTACTTC,CASSPPSQETQYF
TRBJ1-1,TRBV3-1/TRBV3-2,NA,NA,TGTGCCAGCAGCCAAGGAGGGAGAGCTTTCTTT,CASSQGGRAFF
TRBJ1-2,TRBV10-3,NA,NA,TGTGCCATCAGTGATGAAGGTGGGCGGGATTATGGCTACACCTTC,CAISDEGGRDYGYTF
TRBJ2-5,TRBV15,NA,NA,TGTGCCACCAGCAGAGACCCCGCGGAGACCCAGTACTTC,CATSRDPAETQYF
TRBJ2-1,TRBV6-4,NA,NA,TGTGCCAGCAGTGAACGGGAAGCCCATGAGCAGTTCTTC,CASSEREAHEQFF
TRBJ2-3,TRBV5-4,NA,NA,TGTGCCAGCAGCTTGGGGGCCAGAACAGATACGCAGTATTTT,CASSLGARTDTQYF
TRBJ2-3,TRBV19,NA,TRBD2,TGTGCCAGTACCCAGACGCGGGGGGGACTTGATACGCAGTATTTT,CASTQTRGGLDTQYF
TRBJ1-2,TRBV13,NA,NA,TGTGCCAGCAGCTTAGGCCGAGGCAGGGGAGACTATGGCTACACCTTC,CASSLGRGRGDYGYTF
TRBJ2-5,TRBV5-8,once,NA,TGTGCCAGCAGCTTAGGGGGTCGGGAAGAGACCCAGTACTTC,CASSLGGREETQYF
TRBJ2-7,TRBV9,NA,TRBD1,TGTGCCAGCAGCGTCGCAGGGGGTACCTCCTACGAGCAGTACTTC,CASSVAGGTSYEQYF
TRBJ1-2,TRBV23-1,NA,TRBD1,TGCGCCAGCAGTCCTTCCCCGGGACAGGGGTTCCCTAACTATGGCTACACCTTC,CASSPSPGQGFPNYGYTF
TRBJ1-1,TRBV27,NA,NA,TGTGCCAGCAGTTCCCATGGGGGAGATGTTGAAGCTTTCTTT,CASSSHGGDVEAFF
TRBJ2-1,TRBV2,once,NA,TGTGCCAGCGGCAGGGGGGGTAGCTCCTACAATGAGCAGTTCTTC,CASGRGGSSYNEQFF
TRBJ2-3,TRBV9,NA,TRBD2,TGTGCCAGCAGCGTAGGGTGGGCTAGCGGGGTTGATACGCAGTATTTT,CASSVGWASGVDTQYF
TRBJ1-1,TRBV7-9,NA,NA,TGTGCCAGCAGCCCCCCCCCGTTGGGCGCGGGCACTGAAGCTTTCTTT,CASSPPPLGAGTEAFF
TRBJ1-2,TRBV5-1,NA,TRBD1,TGCGCCAGCAGCTTGGGCGGACAGGATGGCTACACCTTC,CASSLGGQDGYTF
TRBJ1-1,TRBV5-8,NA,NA,TGTGCCAGCAGCCTCCTCCGAGGCACTGAAGCTTTCTTT,CASSLLRGTEAFF
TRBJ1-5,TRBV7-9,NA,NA,TGTGCCAGCAGCTTATGGGGGGACCAGCCCCAGCATTTT,CASSLWGDQPQHF
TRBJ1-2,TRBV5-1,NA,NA,TGCGCCAGCAGCTTGTGGGTCTCCGGGACATCTAACTATGGCTACACCTTC,CASSLWVSGTSNYGYTF
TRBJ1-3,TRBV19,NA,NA,TGTGCCAGTATCGCTTGGGGGGCTGGAAACACCATATATTTT,CASIAWGAGNTIYF
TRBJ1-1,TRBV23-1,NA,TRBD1,TGCGCCAGCAGTCAATCGCGGGGGACAGGGTCCGCCAGTAGAGCTTTCTTT,CASSQSRGTGSASRAFF
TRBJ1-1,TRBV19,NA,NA,TGTGCCAGTGGACTGGGGGGATTAAACACTGAAGCTTTCTTT,CASGLGGLNTEAFF
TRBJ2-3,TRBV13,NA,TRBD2,TGTGCCAGCAGCTTTACTAGCGGGGGGAGCACAGATACGCAGTATTTT,CASSFTSGGSTDTQYF
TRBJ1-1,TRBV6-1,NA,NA,TGTGCCAGCAGTGAACGGGGAAGAAGGACTGAAGCTTTCTTT,CASSERGRRTEAFF
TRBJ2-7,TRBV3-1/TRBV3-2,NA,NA,TGTGCCAGCAGCCGCCTCTACGAGCAGTACTTC,CASSRLYEQYF
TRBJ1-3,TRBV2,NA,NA,TGTGCCAGCAGTGGAAGTGGAGGGCCCCCCGGAAACACCATATATTTT,CASSGSGGPPGNTIYF
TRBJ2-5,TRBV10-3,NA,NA,TGTGCCATCAGTGAGAGGCGGGACAGCCAAGAGACCCAGTACTTC,CAISERRDSQETQYF
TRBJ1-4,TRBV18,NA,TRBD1,TGTGCCAGCTCAAGAGACAGGGTTGATGAAAAACTGTTTTTT,CASSRDRVDEKLFF